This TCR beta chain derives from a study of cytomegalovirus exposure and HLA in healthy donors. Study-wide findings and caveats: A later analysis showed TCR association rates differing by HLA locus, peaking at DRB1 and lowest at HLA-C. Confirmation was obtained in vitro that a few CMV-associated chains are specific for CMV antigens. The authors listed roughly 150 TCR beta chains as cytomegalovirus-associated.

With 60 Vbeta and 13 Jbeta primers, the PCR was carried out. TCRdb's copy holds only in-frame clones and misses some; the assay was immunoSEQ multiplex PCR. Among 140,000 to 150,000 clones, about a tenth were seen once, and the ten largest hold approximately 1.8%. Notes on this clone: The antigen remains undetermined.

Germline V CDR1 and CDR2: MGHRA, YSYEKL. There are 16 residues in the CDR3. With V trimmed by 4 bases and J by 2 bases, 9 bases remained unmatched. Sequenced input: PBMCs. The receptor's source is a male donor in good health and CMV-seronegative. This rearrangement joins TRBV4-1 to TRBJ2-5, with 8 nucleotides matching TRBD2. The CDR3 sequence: CASSPYGTSPQETQYF. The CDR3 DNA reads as TGCGCCAGCAGCCCCTATGGGACTAGTCCACAAGAGACCCAGTACTTC.